This T cell receptor (beta chain) was retrieved from a study of T cells in localized non-small cell lung cancer. Whole-study results and caveats: Peak T cell clonality was found in uninvolved adjacent lung, exceeding tumor.

Some clones are missing from TCRdb's copy, which holds only in-frame ones; the method was immunoSEQ multiplex PCR. Seen here are approximately 46,000 clones, 81% observed once, and the top ten hold roughly 15%. For this clone: Its antigen is currently unknown.

Germline CDR1 is SGHVS and CDR2 is FQNEAQ. V shed 1 base, J shed 8 bases, and the junction held 6 bases outside the gene matches. The CDR3 length is 16 residues. Sequencing was performed on peripheral blood mononuclear cells, taken before any cancer treatment. The origin of this receptor is a man aged 40 to 70 with stage III lung adenocarcinoma. V and J are TRBV7-8 and TRBJ2-1, with 12 bases identical to TRBD2. CDR3 nucleotide sequence: TGTGCCAGCAGCTTAGAGCTAGCGGGGGGGTATGATGAGCAGTTCTTC. Its translation is CASSLELAGGYDEQFF.